Described below is a single T cell receptor (beta chain) sequence and its context. Libraries were prepared by immunoSEQ multiplex PCR; TCRdb keeps only in-frame clonotypes and omits some of them. The repertoire holds more than 300,000 clones, 70% to 90% seen once, with over 9.5% in the top ten. The data are from a study of blood T cell repertoires in COVID-19. The CDR3 extends over 16 amino acids. Losses at the gene ends were 2 bases for V and 7 bases for J; bases not matched to a gene: 8. Germline V gene lookup returns CDR1 MNHEY and CDR2 SVGEGT. While infection was still active, Seattle patients were enrolled and then followed longitudinally.

The chain recombines TRBV6-2 or TRBV6-3 with TRBJ2-1; 10 bases line up with TRBD2. This sequence was found in a woman aged 25 to 45 with COVID-19, enrolled during active disease. The sequencing sample was made of peripheral blood. CDR3 bases: TGTGCCAGCAGTTACGAGGGTAGCGGGAGGCCGAATGAGCAGTTCTTC. This sequence encodes CASSYEGSGRPNEQFF.